A selection of T cell receptor beta chains follows, all from one sample in a study of blood T cell repertoires in COVID-19. Libraries were prepared by immunoSEQ multiplex PCR; TCRdb keeps only in-frame clonotypes and omits some of them. The table lists 250,000 to 400,000 clones, around 90% of them singletons. Sequences were obtained from peripheral blood. Receptors originate from a woman aged 30 to 39 with COVID-19, enrolled during active disease. The CDR3 runs from the conserved cysteine through the conserved F or W. D genes are given only for firm matches. The size field is filled for only some rows; it gives once, few, many or a size class.

J gene	clone size	D gene	V gene	CDR3 length	CDR3 DNA	CDR3 protein
TRBJ1-3	once	TRBD1	TRBV6-6	15	TGTGCCAGCAGTTACTCGTCACAGGGGGCGGACACCATATATTTT	CASSYSSQGADTIYF
TRBJ2-7	.	.	TRBV5-1	15	TGCGCCAGCAGACTTACACCCGAGGCCTCCTACGAGCAGTACTTC	CASRLTPEASYEQYF
TRBJ2-6	few	.	TRBV19	17	TGTGCCAGTAGCATGTTCGGCGGAAAGTCTGGGGCCAACGTCCTGACTTTC	CASSMFGGKSGANVLTF
TRBJ1-5	.	.	TRBV7-9	14	TGTGCCAGCAGTCTGGGGGGAAAGGCTCAGCCCCAGCATTTT	CASSLGGKAQPQHF
TRBJ2-1	.	TRBD1	TRBV10-3	14	TGTGCCATCAGGGGACAGGGGGCCTACACTGAGCAGTTCTTC	CAIRGQGAYTEQFF
TRBJ2-3	once	.	TRBV3-1/TRBV3-2	14	TGTGCCAGCAGCCAAGTGAGGGTCGCGGATACGCAGTATTTT	CASSQVRVADTQYF
TRBJ1-1	.	.	TRBV2	14	TGTGCCAGCCAGGGTGCGGTGAAAAACACTGAAGCTTTCTTT	CASQGAVKNTEAFF
TRBJ2-1	.	.	TRBV29-1	14	TGCAGCGTTGTGACTAGAGGGTCCTACAATGAGCAGTTCTTC	CSVVTRGSYNEQFF
TRBJ2-5	.	TRBD2	TRBV3-1/TRBV3-2	18	TGTGCCAGCAGCCCTGGACTAGCGGGAGGGTGGTACCAAGAGACCCAGTACTTC	CASSPGLAGGWYQETQYF
TRBJ2-3	.	.	TRBV15	19	TGTGCCACCACAGAAAGACCCTTTTTTGTCGGGACTAGCACAGATACGCAGTATTTT	CATTERPFFVGTSTDTQYF
TRBJ1-2	.	.	TRBV20-1	10	TGCAGTGCTAGCCGGGATGGCTACACCTTC	CSASRDGYTF
TRBJ2-1	.	TRBD2	TRBV9	15	TGTGCCAGCAGCGGCCGGACTAGCGGGAGTTATGAGCAGTTCTTC	CASSGRTSGSYEQFF
TRBJ2-7	.	TRBD2	TRBV10-3	16	TGTGCCATCAGTGAGTCAGGGACTAGCGGTACCTACGAGCAGTACTTC	CAISESGTSGTYEQYF